The 30 T cell receptor beta chains below all came from one sample that was sequenced in a study of neurological immune-mediated disorders. TCRdb reprocessed the 5' RACE reads via MiXCR and lists one record per CDR3 protein. Of about 46,000 distinct CDR3 sequences in the sample, 4% to 5.5% were seen once. The sequenced material came from PBMCs. The receptors stem from a woman aged 60 to 75 with multiple sclerosis.

This clonotype was observed many times. The chain links TRBV6-5 to TRBJ1-1, with 9 positions matching TRBD1. This CDR3 region has 14 residues. Germline values: CDR1 MNHEY, CDR2 SVGAGI. The trim removed 4 bases at V and 5 bases at J, leaving 5 bases unmatched. CDR3 DNA: TGTGCCAGCAGTTCAACAGGGGGCGGAACTGAAGCTTTCTTT. Encoded protein: CASSSTGGGTEAFF.

This clonotype was counted a few times. This chain uses TRBV12-3 or TRBV12-4 with TRBJ2-4; D might be TRBD2 (5 bases). The CDR3 length is 14 residues. V was clipped by 4 bases and J by 8 bases, with 15 bases between them. The CDR3 coding sequence is TGTGCCAGCAGTTCAACCCTAGAGGGTGACATTCAGTACTTC. Translating gives CASSSTLEGDIQYF.

This clonotype has at least ten counts. The rearrangement joins TRBV19 to TRBJ1-5, with D perhaps TRBD1 (6 bases). With 3 bases removed from V and 2 bases from J, the gap between germline ends came to 11 bases. Germline CDR1 reads LNHDA; CDR2 reads SQIVND (reference sequence). The CDR3 has 15 amino acids. The CDR3, as DNA: TGTGCCAGTAGTATGGATTCAGGGGGCAATCAGCCCCAGCATTTT. Encoded protein: CASSMDSGGNQPQHF.

This clonotype was seen many times. V usage is TRBV5-1 and J usage is TRBJ2-3; TRBD1 matches 8 bases. The CDR3 has 14 residues. Unmatched junction bases numbered 5, after V lost 4 bases and J lost 4 bases. CDR1 is SGHRS, CDR2 YFSETQ, per germline. CDR3 coding DNA: TGCGCCAGCAGCCTCCAGGGGGCCCCAGATACGCAGTATTTT. Amino acid sequence: CASSLQGAPDTQYF.

This clonotype was seen at least ten times. The chain joins TRBV10-3 to TRBJ1-2; D ambiguous. The V end was cut by 7 bases, the J end by 6 bases, with 12 bases between. Germline CDR1 and CDR2: ENHRY and SYGVKD. The CDR3 is 12 amino acids. In nucleotides, the CDR3 is TGTGCCATCAAACCCGACGGGGATGGCTACACCTTC. This gives the protein CAIKPDGDGYTF.

This clonotype has more than one count but fewer than ten. As the CDR3 is not closed by the conserved phenylalanine or tryptophan, this likely results from a read error. The chain couples TRBV7-2 to TRBJ2-5; D uncertain. Trimming removed 3 bases at V and 1 base at J, with 6 bases between. The CDR3 loop spans 13 amino acids. CDR1 SGHTA and CDR2 FQGNSA come from the germline V gene. The CDR3 sequence: CASSLHTQETQYS. The CDR3 bases are TGTGCCAGCAGCTTGCACACCCAAGAGACCCAGTACTCC.

The sample holds a few counts of this clonotype. The gene calls are TRBV20-1 and TRBJ2-5, with a tentative D call TRBD2 (7 bases). This CDR3 comprises 14 residues. Germline V CDR1 and CDR2: DFQATT, SNEGSKA (reference sequence). Trimming pared 5 bases from V and 2 bases from J, leaving 15 bases between. The CDR3 nucleotides read TGCAGTGCTCCAACGGGGGGCTTACAAGAGACCCAGTACTTC. This gives the protein CSAPTGGLQETQYF.

V gene TRBV5-1 combines with J gene TRBJ1-1, with D maybe TRBD1 (5 bases). The CDR3 sequence is 15 residues long. Trimming pared 4 bases from V and 0 bases from J, leaving 13 bases between. Per germline, CDR1 SGHRS and CDR2 YFSETQ. The CDR3 DNA sequence: TGCGCCAGCAGCGGAATGACAGAAGTGAACACTGAAGCTTTCTTT. This sequence encodes CASSGMTEVNTEAFF.

This clonotype occurred a few times. The rearrangement links TRBV2 to TRBJ2-5, with 12 bases identical to TRBD2. CDR1 SNHLY and CDR2 FYNNEI come from the germline V gene. The CDR3 covers 13 residues. With V trimmed by 8 bases and J by 4 bases, 2 bases remained unmatched. The CDR3 sequence is CASGGLAGETQYF. In DNA form, the CDR3 reads TGTGCCAGCGGGGGACTAGCGGGAGAGACCCAGTACTTC.

This clonotype was picked up many times. The chain has TRBV12-3 or TRBV12-4 and TRBJ1-5; D uncertain. With 3 bases removed from V and 5 bases from J, the gap between germline ends came to 5 bases. The CDR3 runs to 12 residues. CDR3 in DNA: TGTGCCAGCAGTTTTAGATATCAGCCCCAGCATTTT. Residues: CASSFRYQPQHF.

In DNA form, the CDR3 reads TGTGCCAGCAGCTTAGACAGGGGAGGCGAGCAGTACTTC. Its translation: CASSLDRGGEQYF. The genes are TRBV11-2 and TRBJ2-7; D possibly uses TRBD1 or TRBD2 (6 bases each). Per the germline V gene, CDR1 is SGHAT and CDR2 is FQNNGV. V was pared by 0 bases and J by 6 bases, with 9 bases between. The CDR3 loop spans 13 amino acids.

This clonotype was picked up many times. The chain is built from TRBV20-1 and TRBJ2-2; perhaps TRBD2 as D (5 bases). The V and J ends lost 3 bases and 0 bases respectively, with 11 bases between them. Germline-derived CDR1 and CDR2 are DFQATT and SNEGSKA (reference sequence). This CDR3 spans 15 amino acids. The CDR3 protein is CSASQDSANTGELFF. CDR3 nucleotide sequence: TGCAGTGCTAGCCAGGACTCCGCGAACACCGGGGAGCTGTTTTTT.

The gene calls are TRBV28 and TRBJ2-7; D might be TRBD1 or TRBD2, each matching 5 bases. CDR1 and CDR2 from the germline V gene are MDHEN and SYDVKM. Deletions cut 10 bases from V and 4 bases from J, with 8 bases between. The CDR3 is 10 amino acids. In nucleotides, the CDR3 is TGTGCCACCGGGGCGTACGAGCAGTACTTC. Protein sequence: CATGAYEQYF.

The chain employs TRBV16 and TRBJ1-5; possibly TRBD1 for D (6 bases). This CDR3 is 14 amino acids long. V was cut by 2 bases and J by 7 bases, with 12 bases left in between. The germline gives CDR1 KGHSY, CDR2 FQNENV. Here the CDR3 reads CASSQRAGDQPQHF. CDR3 coding DNA: TGTGCCAGCAGCCAAAGAGCAGGGGACCAGCCCCAGCATTTT.

This clonotype was seen repeatedly, ten times or more. V gene TRBV2 combines with J gene TRBJ2-1; no firm D call. Germline CDR1 is SNHLY and CDR2 is FYNNEI. The V end was cut by 6 bases, the J end by 5 bases, with 11 bases between. The CDR3 is 13 residues long. The CDR3 DNA is TGTGCCAGCAGACCGGATGCCAACAATGAGCAGTTCTTC. It encodes CASRPDANNEQFF.

This rearrangement joins TRBV5-1 to TRBJ1-5; D ambiguous. CDR1 is SGHRS, CDR2 YFSETQ, per germline. The CDR3 contains 13 residues. Between the trimmed V and J ends, which lost 0 bases and 3 bases, there was a span of 4 bases. As DNA, the CDR3 is TGCGCCAGCAGCTTGGACTACAATCAGCCCCAGCATTTT. Encoded protein: CASSLDYNQPQHF.

At least ten counts were recorded for this clonotype. The rearrangement uses TRBV7-2 and TRBJ1-4; unclear D gene. The germline gives CDR1 SGHTA, CDR2 FQGNSA. The CDR3 runs 15 residues. The V gene lost 6 bases and the J gene lost 8 bases, with 19 bases spanning the gap. As DNA, the CDR3 is TGTGCCAGCAGTCAAAACGGGCAGCTTGAAGAAAAACTGTTTTTT. Translated, it gives CASSQNGQLEEKLFF.

This clonotype was counted at least ten times. The chain carries TRBV5-1 and TRBJ2-5, with 11 bases matching TRBD2. The CDR3 has 16 residues. The junction had 7 bases not matched to a gene; V was cut back by 2 bases and J by 4 bases. Germline V CDR1 and CDR2: SGHRS, YFSETQ. The chain's CDR3 is CASSFSLAGGGETQYF. The CDR3 bases are TGCGCCAGCAGCTTCAGCCTAGCGGGAGGCGGAGAGACCCAGTACTTC.

The sample holds many counts of this clonotype. The J gene is TRBJ2-3, the V gene TRBV5-5; tentative D call: TRBD1 (5 bases). V was cut by 3 bases and J by 2 bases, with 10 bases left in between. The germline gives CDR1 SGHKS, CDR2 YYEKEE (reference sequence). This CDR3 contains 14 residues. The CDR3: CASSYDSNTDTQYF. DNA for the CDR3: TGTGCCAGCAGCTATGACAGTAACACAGATACGCAGTATTTT.

There are many counts of this clonotype. V and J are TRBV4-1 and TRBJ1-2; D not certain. This CDR3 region has 15 residues. The germline gives CDR1 MGHRA, CDR2 YSYEKL. Trimming removed 0 bases from V and 2 bases from J, with 10 bases in between. CDR3 protein: CASSQETVSNYGYTF. DNA for the CDR3: TGCGCCAGCAGCCAAGAAACAGTAAGCAACTATGGCTACACCTTC.

This clonotype has a count of ten or more. The chain's CDR3 is CASSAGTGSPSYEQYF. The DNA of the CDR3 is TGTGCCAGCAGCGCCGGGACAGGGAGTCCCTCCTACGAGCAGTACTTC. The rearrangement uses TRBV9 and TRBJ2-7; 9 positions match TRBD1. V shed 3 bases, J shed 0 bases, and the junction held 7 bases outside the gene matches. CDR3 size: 16 residues. Germline assignment: CDR1 SGDLS and CDR2 YYNGEE.

This clonotype was seen repeatedly, ten times or more. The gene calls are TRBV9 and TRBJ2-7; 7 bases line up with TRBD1. J gave up 5 bases and V 2 bases, and 10 bases lay outside the gene matches. CDR3 size: 15 residues. Germline CDR1 is SGDLS and CDR2 is YYNGEE. CDR3 bases: TGTGCCAGCAGCGTCGGACAGGTCAGGAACGACGAGCAGTACTTC. Protein: CASSVGQVRNDEQYF.

This clonotype was seen at least ten times. The rearrangement uses TRBV20-1 and TRBJ2-1, with unresolved D. The CDR3 covers 12 residues. Germline CDR1 is DFQATT and CDR2 is SNEGSKA (reference sequence). The V end lost 0 bases, the J end lost 2 bases, and 2 bases lay between the germline ends. The CDR3 bases are TGCAGTGCTAGAGATCCCTACAATGAGCAGTTCTTC. Translated, it gives CSARDPYNEQFF.

This CDR3 is CASRFGGTGCIEQYV. DNA for the CDR3: TGTGCCAGCAGATTCGGGGGGACAGGGTGTATCGAGCAGTACGTC. This chain connects TRBV21-1 to TRBJ2-7; the D segment call TRBD1 is taken from the table without a DNA check. TRBV21-1 corresponds to a pseudogene. This CDR3 contains 15 residues.

This clonotype has ten or more counts. The J gene is TRBJ2-3, the V gene TRBV20-1; D not certain. This CDR3 comprises 14 residues. Germline V CDR1 and CDR2: DFQATT, SNEGSKA (reference sequence). The germline V and J ends were trimmed by 0 bases and 5 bases, with 12 bases remaining between them. CDR3 in amino acids: CSARDDRKGDTQYF. The DNA for the CDR3 is TGCAGTGCTAGAGACGACCGAAAGGGAGATACGCAGTATTTT.

There are many counts of this clonotype. This chain links TRBV7-6 with TRBJ1-1; no clear D. V dropped 6 bases and J dropped 1 base, with 9 bases sitting between them. Germline values: CDR1 SGHVS, CDR2 FNYEAQ. The CDR3 contains 13 residues. As DNA, the CDR3 is TGTGCCAGCAGTCAAGGATGGAACACTGAAGCTTTCTTT. Translated: CASSQGWNTEAFF.

Ten or more counts support this clonotype. The chain is built from TRBV10-3 and TRBJ1-1; no firm D call. This CDR3 region has 13 residues. Germline CDR1 ENHRY, CDR2 SYGVKD. Trimming stripped 4 bases from V and 4 bases from J, with 10 bases between. The CDR3 bases are TGTGCCATCAGTGCCCTTGGGGTCACTGAAGCTTTCTTT. As protein: CAISALGVTEAFF.

There are many counts of this clonotype. The chain joins TRBV29-1 to TRBJ2-3; TRBD2 is a possible D gene (6 bases). This CDR3 spans 14 amino acids. CDR1 SQVTM and CDR2 ANQGSEA come from the germline V gene. Trimming took off 4 bases at V and 2 bases at J, with 13 bases between the two ends. The CDR3 loop reads CSVARESPTDTQYF. The DNA for the CDR3 is TGCAGCGTTGCCCGGGAGAGCCCCACAGATACGCAGTATTTT.

The chain uses TRBV9 and TRBJ2-7; 8 bases are a match to TRBD1. The ends lost 4 bases at V and 2 bases at J; junction bases unmatched: 11. The CDR3 covers 16 residues. Germline V CDR1 and CDR2: SGDLS, YYNGEE. The CDR3 DNA is TGTGCCAGCAGCCCGAGACCTGGACAGGGCCCCTACGAGCAGTACTTC. This codes for CASSPRPGQGPYEQYF.

J is TRBJ2-1 and V is TRBV6-2 or TRBV6-3; 7 bases are a match to TRBD2. Germline V lookup: CDR1 MNHEY, CDR2 SVGEGT. The J segment lost 4 bases and the V segment lost 6 bases, leaving 12 bases of the junction unmatched. The CDR3 runs to 16 residues. The CDR3 protein is CASSSAGGGLYNEQFF. The CDR3 coding sequence is TGTGCCAGCAGCTCTGCGGGCGGGGGACTGTACAATGAGCAGTTCTTC.